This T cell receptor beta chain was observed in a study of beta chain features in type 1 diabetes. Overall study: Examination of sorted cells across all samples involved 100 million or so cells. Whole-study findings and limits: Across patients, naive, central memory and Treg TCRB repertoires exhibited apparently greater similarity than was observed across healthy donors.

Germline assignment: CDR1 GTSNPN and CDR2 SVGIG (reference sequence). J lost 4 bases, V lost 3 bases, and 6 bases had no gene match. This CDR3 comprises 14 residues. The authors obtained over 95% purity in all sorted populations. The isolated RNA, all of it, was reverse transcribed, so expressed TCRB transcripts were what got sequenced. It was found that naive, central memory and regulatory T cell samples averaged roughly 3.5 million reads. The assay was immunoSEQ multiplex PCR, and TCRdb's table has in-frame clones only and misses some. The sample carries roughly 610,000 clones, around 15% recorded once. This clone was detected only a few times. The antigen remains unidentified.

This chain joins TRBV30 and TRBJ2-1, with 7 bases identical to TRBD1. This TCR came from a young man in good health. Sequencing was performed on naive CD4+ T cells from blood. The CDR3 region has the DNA TGTGCCTGGAGCCTGACAGGGCTGTACAATGAGCAGTTCTTC. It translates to CAWSLTGLYNEQFF. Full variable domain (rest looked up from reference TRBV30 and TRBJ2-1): SQTIHQWPATLVQPVGSPLSLECTVEGTSNPNLYWYRQAAGRGLQLLFYSVGIGQISSEVPQNLSASRPQDRQFILSSKKLLLSDSGFYLCAWSLTGLYNEQFFGPGTRLTVL.